This TCR beta chain was sequenced during a study of blood T cell repertoires in COVID-19. The ends were cut back, 0 bases at V and 2 bases at J, with 8 bases in the middle. Germline CDR1 reads MNHEY; CDR2 reads SVGAGI. The CDR3 is 16 residues long. Per the study methods: By means of reference gene primer amplification, nucleated cell counts were estimated. Sequencing was performed with immunoSEQ multiplex PCR; in TCRdb, only in-frame clones are kept and a portion is missing. V, J and clone size are taken as reported in that table, and D and trimming were inferred from the DNA itself. The sample has tens of thousands of clones, approximately 84% seen once.

The chain combines TRBV6-5 with TRBJ2-6, with D unresolved. This clonotype originated in a human donor in a cohort sampled during active COVID-19. What was sequenced was peripheral blood. CDR3 sequence (DNA): TGTGCCAGCAGTTACTCTCGGGTGGCTGGGGCCAACGTCCTGACTTTC. As protein: CASSYSRVAGANVLTF.